These 10 T cell receptor beta chains came from one sample sequenced in a study of sequential checkpoint blockade in melanoma. Treatment denoted: randomized to nivolumab then ipilimumab (arm A) or the reverse (arm B). Only in-frame clones appear in the TCRdb table, and some are missing; sequencing was by immunoSEQ multiplex PCR. This sample has 3,000 to 4,500 clones; more than 20% occur once, and the top ten carry around 14%. Specimen: tumor tissue (inferred from file names), collected from a patient given nivolumab and ipilimumab in sequence. These receptors originate from a human donor with melanoma.

In its sample, this clone ranks as medium-sized. The CDR3 nucleotides read TGTGCCAGCAGCCTCGTGACGGACAGGGGGCGTCAGCCCCAGCATTTT. It codes for CASSLVTDRGRQPQHF. The chain uses TRBV11-3 and TRBJ1-5; TRBD1 matches 11 bases. After removal of 5 bases from V and 6 bases from J, the junction contained 9 bases not matched to a gene. The CDR3 contains 16 residues. Germline CDR1 is SGHNT and CDR2 is YENEEA.

Many counts were recorded for this clone. The chain is built from TRBV11-3 and TRBJ1-1; the match to TRBD1 covers 7 bases. The CDR3 totals 14 residues. J gave up 9 bases and V 3 bases, and 10 bases lay outside the gene matches. Per germline, CDR1 SGHNT and CDR2 YENEEA. The CDR3 reads CASSFANEGQKAFF. DNA of the CDR3: TGTGCCAGCAGCTTCGCGAATGAGGGACAGAAAGCTTTCTTT.

This clone was seen more than once but under ten times. The chain recombines TRBV6-8 with TRBJ2-1; tentatively, D is TRBD2 (7 bases). The V end lost 6 bases, the J end lost 8 bases, and 20 bases lay between the germline ends. CDR3 length: 15 residues. Germline assignment: CDR1 MNHGY and CDR2 SAAAGT. The CDR3 sequence: CASSLPRGAPDEQFF. The CDR3, as DNA: TGTGCCAGCAGCCTACCCCGGGGGGCCCCCGATGAGCAGTTCTTC.

This sequence joins TRBV25-1 and TRBJ1-2, with unresolved D. Looked up from germline, CDR1 is MGHDK and CDR2 is SYGVNS. The CDR3 has 14 residues. The V gene lost 5 bases and the J gene lost 0 bases, with 10 bases spanning the gap. CDR3 in DNA: TGTGCCAGCAGTTCGTACGGAGCTAACTATGGCTACACCTTC. It encodes CASSSYGANYGYTF.

This chain links TRBV18 with TRBJ2-2; no clear D. The V gene's germline CDR1 is KGHSH and CDR2 LQKENI. CDR3 size: 16 residues. V was shortened by 1 base and J by 7 bases, with 16 bases between the two germline ends. DNA of the CDR3: TGTGCCAGCTCACCACGTCAGTTCGCCCCCGGCGGGGAGCTGTTTTTT. It encodes CASSPRQFAPGGELFF.

The rearrangement joins TRBV11-3 to TRBJ1-2; TRBD1 agrees at 8 bases. With V trimmed by 1 base and J by 2 bases, 6 bases remained unmatched. This CDR3 has 16 amino acids. CDR1 SGHNT and CDR2 YENEEA come from the germline V gene. The CDR3 DNA is TGTGCCAGCAGCTTAGGGTCAGGGGGCTGGAACTATGGCTACACCTTC. Amino acids: CASSLGSGGWNYGYTF.

The V gene is TRBV6-4, the J gene TRBJ1-1; D gene uncertain. Germline CDR1 and CDR2: MRHNA and SNTAGT. Trimming removed 7 bases from V and 3 bases from J, with 6 bases in between. CDR3 length: 11 amino acids. The DNA of the CDR3 is TGTGCCAGCACCCAGGACACTGAAGCTTTCTTT. Its protein product is CASTQDTEAFF.

Only one count was recorded for this clone. The chain carries TRBV30 and TRBJ1-2; 7 bases match TRBD1. The V and J ends lost 2 bases and 6 bases, in that order; junction bases with no gene match: 3. The CDR3 contains 12 residues. Germline V CDR1 and CDR2: GTSNPN, SVGIG (reference sequence). CDR3 nucleotide sequence: TGTGCCTGGAGTCCCAGGGGGGATGGCTACACCTTC. Protein sequence: CAWSPRGDGYTF.

The chain uses TRBV29-1 and TRBJ1-1; tentative D call: TRBD1 (5 bases). The germline V gene has CDR1 SQVTM and CDR2 ANQGSEA. Trimming stripped 6 bases from V and 8 bases from J, with 16 bases between. The CDR3 extends over 12 amino acids. The CDR3 loop reads CSVPGEGWEAFF. The CDR3 coding sequence is TGCAGCGTCCCGGGGGAGGGGTGGGAAGCTTTCTTT.

This chain joins TRBV6-8 and TRBJ1-2, with no clear D. The CDR3 contains 14 residues. Between the trimmed V and J ends, which lost 0 bases and 6 bases, there was a span of 11 bases. Germline V gene lookup returns CDR1 MNHGY and CDR2 SAAAGT. The CDR3 nucleotides read TGTGCCAGCAGTTACTCGTGGGGTCCGGATGGCTACACCTTC. Translation gives CASSYSWGPDGYTF.